The 22 T cell receptor beta chains in this list originate from one sample, sequenced in a study of T-cell reconstitution after alpha-beta-depleted transplantation in children. Construction of the TCRbeta library involved unique molecular identifiers. TCRdb passed the PCR reads through MiXCR, listing each CDR3 protein once. The sample yields roughly 100,000 distinct CDR3 sequences, more than 7% seen once. The source was PBMCs from the stem cell graft donor, collected from the stem cell graft. Source of these receptors: a human donor who donated a stem cell graft to a child with congenital amegakaryocytic thrombocytopenia.

This clonotype was found many times. This CDR3 is CATSRLRGFNTEAFF. The CDR3 DNA is TGTGCCACCAGCAGGTTGAGGGGGTTCAACACTGAAGCTTTCTTT. V gene TRBV15 combines with J gene TRBJ1-1; possible D gene TRBD1, 6 bases. CDR1 and CDR2 (germline): LNHNV, YYDKDF (reference sequence). This CDR3 comprises 15 residues. V was cut by 3 bases and J by 2 bases, with 13 bases left in between.

This clonotype came up many times. The chain employs TRBV5-1 and TRBJ1-3; 9 nucleotides match TRBD1. V shed 4 bases, J shed 2 bases, and the junction held 4 bases outside the gene matches. This CDR3 is 15 amino acids long. CDR1 is SGHRS and CDR2 is YFSETQ in the germline V gene. The CDR3 reads CASSVQGATGNTIYF. The CDR3, as DNA: TGCGCCAGCAGCGTACAGGGGGCTACTGGAAACACCATATATTTT.

This clonotype was found many times. This sequence joins TRBV6-1 and TRBJ2-1, with D possibly called TRBD1 or TRBD2 (5 bases each). Trimming stripped 8 bases from V and 10 bases from J, with 18 bases between. Per the germline V gene, CDR1 is MNHNS and CDR2 is SASEGT. This CDR3 is built from 13 residues. CDR3 protein: CASGVTRRDEQFF. The DNA for the CDR3 is TGTGCCAGCGGCGTGACACGACGGGACGAGCAGTTCTTC.

This clonotype was detected many times. The chain carries TRBV3-1 and TRBJ2-7; 9 bases are shared with TRBD2. V was pared by 4 bases and J by 1 base, with 8 bases of the junction left unmatched. This CDR3 is built from 16 residues. The V gene's germline CDR1 is LGHDT and CDR2 YNNKEL (reference sequence). CDR3 region: CASSRGGGGESYEQYF. CDR3 bases: TGTGCCAGCAGCCGAGGGGGCGGGGGGGAATCCTACGAGCAGTACTTC.

This clonotype was found many times. The gene calls are TRBV5-6 and TRBJ1-1; D might be TRBD1 (6 bases). Looked up from germline, CDR1 is SGHDT and CDR2 is YYEEEE. V was pared by 2 bases and J by 4 bases, with 9 bases between. This CDR3 comprises 13 residues. The CDR3 is CASSFVGGTEAFF. For the CDR3, the DNA is TGTGCCAGCAGCTTTGTAGGGGGCACTGAAGCTTTCTTT.

This clonotype came up many times. The rearrangement joins TRBV7-8 to TRBJ1-2; D gene unclear. CDR1 is SGHVS and CDR2 is FQNEAQ in the germline V gene. The CDR3 sequence is 15 residues long. V was trimmed by 4 bases and J by 4 bases, leaving 16 bases between them. DNA for the CDR3: TGTGCCAGCAGCTCCAATAGGACTGGAACCTATGGCTACACCTTC. This translates into CASSSNRTGTYGYTF. Full variable domain (remainder filled in from reference TRBV7-8 and TRBJ1-2): GAGVSQSPRYKVAKRGQDVALRCDPISGHVSLFWYQQALGQGPEFLTYFQNEAQLDKSGLPSDRFFAERPEGSVSTLKIQRTQQEDSAVYLCASSSNRTGTYGYTFGSGTRLTVV.

This clonotype was observed many times. This chain links TRBV12-3 or TRBV12-4 with TRBJ1-6; no firm D call. This CDR3 is 17 amino acids long. With 3 bases removed from V and 10 bases from J, the gap between germline ends came to 22 bases. The CDR3 DNA reads TGTGCCAGCAGTTTGGGAGTCCAGCGGAAGTTTAGGTCACCCCTCCACTTT. As protein: CASSLGVQRKFRSPLHF.

This clonotype was recorded many times. V usage is TRBV20-1 and J usage is TRBJ1-1; D remains ambiguous. Germline assignment: CDR1 DFQATT and CDR2 SNEGSKA (reference sequence). The CDR3 sequence is 13 residues long. V was trimmed by 5 bases and J by 0 bases, leaving 10 bases between them. The CDR3 DNA is TGCAGTGCTGGACGGTTTTTGAACACTGAAGCTTTCTTT. Amino acids: CSAGRFLNTEAFF.

Ten or more counts support this clonotype. The chain recombines TRBV7-2 with TRBJ2-1; 7 bases line up with TRBD1. J was trimmed by 9 bases and V by 5 bases; bases with no gene match: 10. CDR3 length equals 14 residues. Germline CDR1 reads SGHTA; CDR2 reads FQGNSA. The CDR3, as DNA: TGTGCCAGCAGCCCCCGGGACAGTCGATCTGAGCAGTTCTTC. This codes for CASSPRDSRSEQFF. Full variable domain (outside the CDR3, taken from reference TRBV7-2 and TRBJ2-1): GAGVSQSPSNKVTEKGKDVELRCDPISGHTALYWYRQSLGQGLEFLIYFQGNSAPDKSGLPSDRFSAERTGGSVSTLTIQRTQQEDSAVYLCASSPRDSRSEQFFGPGTRLTVL.

This clonotype has a count of ten or more. The J gene is TRBJ2-1, the V gene TRBV5-1; 9 bases agree with TRBD2. From germline, CDR1 is SGHRS and CDR2 YFSETQ. The V segment lost 0 bases and the J segment 3 bases; nucleotides outside the gene matches: 1. CDR3 length: 15 residues. The CDR3 DNA reads TGCGCCAGCAGCTTGGGACTAGCGGACTACAATGAGCAGTTCTTC. It specifies CASSLGLADYNEQFF.

Many counts were recorded for this clonotype. The V gene is TRBV28, the J gene TRBJ2-1; D unclear. Germline values: CDR1 MDHEN, CDR2 SYDVKM. The CDR3 runs 14 residues. V was clipped by 7 bases and J by 1 base, with 11 bases between them. CDR3 residues: CASTGKDSYNEQFF. Here the CDR3 DNA reads TGTGCCAGCACTGGGAAAGATTCCTACAATGAGCAGTTCTTC.

This clonotype was seen a few times. V and J are TRBV21-1 and TRBJ2-2; the table's D call, TRBD1, was not checked against the DNA. TRBV21-1 counts as a pseudogene. The CDR3 is 16 residues long. CDR3 sequence (DNA): TGTGCCAGCAGCAAAGAAGGCAGGGGGAGGATCGGGGAGCTGTTTTTT. Amino acids: CASSKEGRGRIGELFF.

The chain is built from TRBV5-1 and TRBJ1-1, with TRBD1 matching over 8 bases. The CDR3 has 15 residues. The germline V gene has CDR1 SGHRS and CDR2 YFSETQ. The trim removed 3 bases at V and 4 bases at J, leaving 8 bases unmatched. The CDR3 reads CASSSRQGPGTEAFF. The CDR3 coding sequence is TGCGCCAGCAGCTCCAGACAGGGGCCGGGCACTGAAGCTTTCTTT.

This chain connects TRBV20-1 to TRBJ2-1; D may correspond to TRBD1 or TRBD2 (6 bases each). Germline CDR1 DFQATT, CDR2 SNEGSKA (reference sequence). The V gene lost 0 bases and the J gene lost 2 bases, with 14 bases spanning the gap. The CDR3 has 16 residues. The CDR3 nucleotides are TGCAGTGCTAGAGATCGAGGGGGGCGGGCCTACAATGAGCAGTTCTTC. It codes for CSARDRGGRAYNEQFF.

This clonotype was seen ten or more times. The V gene is TRBV29-1, the J gene TRBJ2-7; D unresolved. The CDR3 is 13 residues long. Looked up from germline, CDR1 is SQVTM and CDR2 is ANQGSEA. V was pared by 7 bases and J by 4 bases, with 17 bases between. CDR3 DNA sequence: TGCAGCGCTGCATCCCCTCTCGGTTACGAGCAGTACTTC. Translation: CSAASPLGYEQYF.

This clonotype was seen repeatedly, ten times or more. The J gene is TRBJ2-3, the V gene TRBV6-1, with a tentative D call TRBD1 (7 bases). The CDR3 has 15 residues. The germline gives CDR1 MNHNS, CDR2 SASEGT. V lost 6 bases to trimming and J lost 2 bases, with 15 bases between them. The CDR3 is CASSPTGRLTDTQYF. For the CDR3, the DNA is TGTGCCAGCAGCCCGACAGGGAGGCTCACAGATACGCAGTATTTT.

This clonotype has only a few counts. The chain links TRBV28 to TRBJ1-1; TRBD1 might be the D (6 bases). Between the trimmed V and J ends, which lost 1 base and 6 bases, there was a span of 12 bases. Germline CDR1 reads MDHEN; CDR2 reads SYDVKM. The CDR3 spans 14 residues. In nucleotides, the CDR3 is TGTGCCAGCAGTTTATTTTGGGGGGCCCCTGAAGCTTTCTTT. The encoded protein is CASSLFWGAPEAFF.

The CDR3 spells CSARAPGSQNQPQHF. In DNA form, the CDR3 reads TGCAGTGCTAGAGCCCCCGGGTCCCAAAATCAGCCCCAGCATTTT. This chain links TRBV20-1 with TRBJ1-5, with unresolved D. This CDR3 comprises 15 residues. V was pared by 1 base and J by 4 bases, with 14 bases between. Germline assignment: CDR1 DFQATT and CDR2 SNEGSKA (reference sequence).

This chain uses TRBV3-1 with TRBJ1-5; possibly TRBD1 for D (5 bases). Germline V lookup: CDR1 LGHDT, CDR2 YNNKEL (reference sequence). Trimming shortened V by 1 base and J by 1 base, and 11 bases separated the two germline ends. The CDR3 has 16 residues. The CDR3 is CASSQGAGRSNQPQHF. In nucleotides, the CDR3 is TGTGCCAGCAGCCAAGGGGCAGGGAGGAGCAATCAGCCCCAGCATTTT.

In regard to this clonotype: An end of the junction differs from the germline gene, which may be a read error. The chain joins TRBV5-1 to TRBJ2-1; 7 bases agree with TRBD2. CDR3 size: 14 residues. Germline V gives CDR1 SGHRS, CDR2 YFSETQ. The CDR3 reads CAGSTRGGYNEQFF. The CDR3 nucleotides read TGCGCCGGCAGCACTCGCGGGGGCTACAATGAGCAGTTCTTC.

This clonotype was recorded at least ten times. The genes are TRBV10-3 and TRBJ1-5; 7 positions agree with TRBD1. Per the germline V gene, CDR1 is ENHRY and CDR2 is SYGVKD. The CDR3 runs 14 residues. The V gene end was trimmed by 3 bases and the J gene end by 7 bases; junction bases not matched to a gene: 6. The CDR3 here is CAISDEGARQPQHF. The CDR3 bases are TGTGCCATCAGTGACGAGGGGGCGAGGCAGCCCCAGCATTTT.

This clonotype was detected many times. The chain employs TRBV5-1 and TRBJ1-2, with TRBD1 matching over 7 bases. The CDR3 consists of 13 residues. Germline V gene lookup returns CDR1 SGHRS and CDR2 YFSETQ. With 7 bases clipped from V and 3 bases from J, the junction kept 6 bases outside the gene matches. As DNA, the CDR3 is TGCGCCAGCGCGGGGGACAGTCACTATGGCTACACCTTC. This gives the protein CASAGDSHYGYTF.